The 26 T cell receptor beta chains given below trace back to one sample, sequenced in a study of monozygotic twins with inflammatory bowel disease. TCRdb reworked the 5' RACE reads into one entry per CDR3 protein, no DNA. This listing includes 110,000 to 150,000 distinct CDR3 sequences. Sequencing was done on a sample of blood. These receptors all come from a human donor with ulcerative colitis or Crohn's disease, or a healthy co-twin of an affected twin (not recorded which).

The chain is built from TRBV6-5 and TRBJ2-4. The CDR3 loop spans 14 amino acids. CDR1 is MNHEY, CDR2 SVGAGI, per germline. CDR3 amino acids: CASSHTGPKNMQYF.

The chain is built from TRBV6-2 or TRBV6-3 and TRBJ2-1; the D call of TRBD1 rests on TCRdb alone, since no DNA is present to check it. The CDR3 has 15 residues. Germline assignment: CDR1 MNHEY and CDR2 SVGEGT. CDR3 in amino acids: CASRAGYSPYNEQFF.

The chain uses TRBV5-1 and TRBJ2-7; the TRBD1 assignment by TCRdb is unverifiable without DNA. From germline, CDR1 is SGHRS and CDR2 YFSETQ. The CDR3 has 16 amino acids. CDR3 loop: CPSSLAGTGGVYEQYF.

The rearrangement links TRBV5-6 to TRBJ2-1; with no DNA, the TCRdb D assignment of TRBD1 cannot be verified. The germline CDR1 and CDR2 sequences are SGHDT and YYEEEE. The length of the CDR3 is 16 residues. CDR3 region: CASSYLTGTGANEQFF.

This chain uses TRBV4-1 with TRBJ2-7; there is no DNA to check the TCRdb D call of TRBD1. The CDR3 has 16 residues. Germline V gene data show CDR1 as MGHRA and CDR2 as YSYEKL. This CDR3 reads CASSPPTAQGSGEQYF.

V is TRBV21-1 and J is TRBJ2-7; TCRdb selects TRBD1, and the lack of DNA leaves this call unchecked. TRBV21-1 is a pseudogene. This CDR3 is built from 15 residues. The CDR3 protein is CASSNPGQATGEQYF.

CDR3 in amino acids: CASSFTGSNTEAFF. The rearrangement links TRBV7-9 to TRBJ1-1; TCRdb gives TRBD1 as the D gene, but with no DNA this cannot be confirmed. The CDR3 runs 14 residues. Germline CDR1 and CDR2: SEHNR and FQNEAQ (reference sequence).

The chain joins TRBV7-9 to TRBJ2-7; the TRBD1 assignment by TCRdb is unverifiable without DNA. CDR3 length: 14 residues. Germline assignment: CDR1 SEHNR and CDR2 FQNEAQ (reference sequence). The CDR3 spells CASSLGQGHNEQYF.

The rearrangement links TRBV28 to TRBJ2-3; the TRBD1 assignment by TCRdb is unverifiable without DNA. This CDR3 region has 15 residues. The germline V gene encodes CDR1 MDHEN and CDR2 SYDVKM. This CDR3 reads CASSLGVAGLYTQYF.

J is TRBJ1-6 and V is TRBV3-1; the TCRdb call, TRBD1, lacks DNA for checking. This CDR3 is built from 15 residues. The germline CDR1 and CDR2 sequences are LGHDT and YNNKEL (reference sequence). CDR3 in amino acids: CASSQGQGANSPLHF.

The CDR3 here is CASSSGVGAKNIQYF. The chain links TRBV7-9 to TRBJ2-4; TCRdb's D call, TRBD1, is unchecked because there is no DNA. CDR1 and CDR2 (germline): SEHNR, FQNEAQ (reference sequence). CDR3 length equals 15 residues.

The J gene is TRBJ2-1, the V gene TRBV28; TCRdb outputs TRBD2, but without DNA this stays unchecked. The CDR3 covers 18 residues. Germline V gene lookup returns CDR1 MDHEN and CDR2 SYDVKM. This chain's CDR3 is CASSTIRLAVVHMDEQFF.

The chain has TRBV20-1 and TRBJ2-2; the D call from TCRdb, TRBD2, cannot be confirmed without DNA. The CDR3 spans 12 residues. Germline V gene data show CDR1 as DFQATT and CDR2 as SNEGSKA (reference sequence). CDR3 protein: CSASSGTGELFF.

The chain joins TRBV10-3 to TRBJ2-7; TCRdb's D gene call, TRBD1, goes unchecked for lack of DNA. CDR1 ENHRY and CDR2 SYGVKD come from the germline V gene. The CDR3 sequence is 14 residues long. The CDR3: CATSTDRTFYEQYF.

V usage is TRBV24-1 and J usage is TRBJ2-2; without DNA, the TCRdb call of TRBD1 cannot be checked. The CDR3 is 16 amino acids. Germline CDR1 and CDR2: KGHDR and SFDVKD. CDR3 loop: CATSDPGQPNTGELFF.

This chain's CDR3 is CSVKREVEQETQYF. The chain combines TRBV29-1 with TRBJ2-5; TCRdb designates TRBD2, a call that cannot be tested without DNA. This CDR3 is 14 amino acids long. Germline lookup yields CDR1 SQVTM and CDR2 ANQGSEA.

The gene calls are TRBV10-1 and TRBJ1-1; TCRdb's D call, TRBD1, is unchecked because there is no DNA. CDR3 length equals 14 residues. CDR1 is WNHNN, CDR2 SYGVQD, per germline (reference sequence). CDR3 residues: CASSAEQGYTEAFF.

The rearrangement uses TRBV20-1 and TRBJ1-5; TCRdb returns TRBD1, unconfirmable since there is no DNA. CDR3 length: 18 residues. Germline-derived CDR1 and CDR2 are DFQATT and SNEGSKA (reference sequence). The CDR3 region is CSARDPGQGEYSNQPQHF.

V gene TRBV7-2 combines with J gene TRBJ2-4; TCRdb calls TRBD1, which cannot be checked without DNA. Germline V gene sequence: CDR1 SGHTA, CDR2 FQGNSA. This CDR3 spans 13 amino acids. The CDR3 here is CASSLRGTGVQYF.

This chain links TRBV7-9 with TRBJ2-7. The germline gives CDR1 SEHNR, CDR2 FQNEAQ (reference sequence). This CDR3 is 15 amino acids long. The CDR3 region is CASSLVIGGVYEQYF.

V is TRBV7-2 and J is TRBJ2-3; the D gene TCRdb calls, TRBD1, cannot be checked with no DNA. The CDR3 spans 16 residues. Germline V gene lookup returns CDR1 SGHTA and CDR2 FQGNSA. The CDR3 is CASSLDRAKFTDTQYF.

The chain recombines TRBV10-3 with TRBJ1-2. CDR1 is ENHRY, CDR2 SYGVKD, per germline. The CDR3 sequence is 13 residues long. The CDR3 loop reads CAISEIETRGYTF.

The CDR3 reads CATSDPGGGGYTF. The V and J genes are TRBV24-1 and TRBJ1-2; the TCRdb D gene call, TRBD1, has no DNA to confirm it. From germline, CDR1 is KGHDR and CDR2 SFDVKD. The CDR3 covers 13 residues.

CDR3 protein: CAVSRAKNIQYF. V usage is TRBV28 and J usage is TRBJ2-4. From germline, CDR1 is MDHEN and CDR2 SYDVKM. The CDR3 has 12 amino acids.

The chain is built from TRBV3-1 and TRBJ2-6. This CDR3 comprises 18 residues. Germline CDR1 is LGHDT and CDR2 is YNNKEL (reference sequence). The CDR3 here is CASSQFFREVSGANVLTF.

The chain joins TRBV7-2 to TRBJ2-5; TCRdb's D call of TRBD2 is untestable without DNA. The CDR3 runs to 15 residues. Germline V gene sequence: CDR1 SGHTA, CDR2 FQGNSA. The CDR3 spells CASSLGGLGGETQYF. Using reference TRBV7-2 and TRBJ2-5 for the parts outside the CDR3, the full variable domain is GAGVSQSPSNKVTEKGKDVELRCDPISGHTALYWYRQSLGQGLEFLIYFQGNSAPDKSGLPSDRFSAERTGGSVSTLTIQRTQQEDSAVYLCASSLGGLGGETQYFGPGTRLLVL.